This T cell receptor beta chain was profiled in a study of cytomegalovirus exposure and HLA in healthy donors. Overall study results and limits: Sequences of the TCR beta chain were said to predict the HLA-A and HLA-B alleles of most subjects accurately. Previously analyzed data showed that most TCR beta V segments were productive at a frequency of about 90% or about 30%.

The table lists this clone with a few counts. Its cognate antigen is unknown. The PCR employed 60 Vbeta primers together with 13 Jbeta primers. The assay was immunoSEQ multiplex PCR, and TCRdb's table has in-frame clones only and misses some. Here the sample spans tens of thousands of clones, 70% to 90% being singletons. Despite likely unrecorded immune exposures, the donors were nominally healthy at the time of sampling. Germline-derived CDR1 and CDR2 are LNHDA and SQIVND (reference sequence). V dropped 4 bases and J dropped 0 bases, with 13 bases sitting between them. CDR3 size: 16 residues. The chain couples TRBV19 to TRBJ2-4; perhaps TRBD1 as D (5 bases). This TCR was sampled from a male donor in good health and CMV-seronegative. Sequencing was performed on PBMCs. The CDR3 coding sequence is TGTGCCAGTAGTAGTCTAGAGACAGTAGCCAAAAACATTCAGTACTTC. Its protein product is CASSSLETVAKNIQYF.